This is a list of T cell receptor beta chains from one sample in a study of T cell repertoires in cytomegalovirus infection. TCRdb re-called the reads through MiXCR, storing one row per CDR3 protein. This sample carries 550,000 to 850,000 distinct CDR3 sequences, around a third of them seen once, and the ten largest clones take 15% to 20%. Antigens for these TCRs are unknown. The specimen comprised cultured PBMCs, sampled from culture after CMV antigen stimulation. The source of these receptors is a human donor in good health (CMV status not recorded). Some clones in this sample may be carry-over from other donors' samples. The CDR3 runs from the conserved cysteine through the conserved F or W. D genes are given only for firm matches. Clone size, where shown, is once, few, many, or a class for clones that have expanded.

v_call	d_call	clone_size	j_call	cdr3_nt	cdr3_aa
TRBV7-2	.	many	TRBJ2-7	TGTGCCAGCAGCTTAGATTTAGGGACTGGTACCTACGAGCAGTACTTC	CASSLDLGTGTYEQYF
TRBV10-3	.	.	TRBJ2-7	TGTGCCATCAGTGAGTCTAACTCCCTCCTACCCTACGAGCAGTACTTC	CAISESNSLLPYEQYF
TRBV12-3/TRBV12-4	.	.	TRBJ2-3	TGTGCCACCGCTCCAGAAGGGATAGTTGCAGATACGCAGTATTTT	CATAPEGIVADTQYF
TRBV4-2	TRBD1	few	TRBJ2-7	TGTGCCAGCAGCCAAGAACCGGGACAGGGAATACGAGTGGGGCAGTACTTC	CASSQEPGQGIRVGQYF
TRBV6-1	.	few	TRBJ1-1	TGTGCCAGCAGCCCAATTGACAGAATGAACACTGAAGCTTTCTTT	CASSPIDRMNTEAFF
TRBV6-6	.	.	TRBJ1-3	TGTGCCAGCAGTTCCCCCTGGACTGGAGCCGGAAACACCATATATTTT	CASSSPWTGAGNTIYF
TRBV7-2	.	many	TRBJ2-5	TGTGCCAGCTCGGGAGAGACCCAGTACTTC	CASSGETQYF
TRBV7-2	TRBD2	.	TRBJ2-5	TGTGCCAGCAGCCCCCCGGGGGGGGCCCCCACGGCCCAGTACTTC	CASSPPGGAPTAQYF
TRBV4-1	.	.	TRBJ2-7	TGCGCCAGCAGCCCCGTGATGGCCACTTCCTACGAGCAGTACTTC	CASSPVMATSYEQYF
TRBV6-5	TRBD2	.	TRBJ2-1	TGTGCCAGCAGTTCCACAAGACCGACTAGCGGGAGGGATAATGAGCAGTTCTTC	CASSSTRPTSGRDNEQFF
TRBV12-3/TRBV12-4	TRBD1	few	TRBJ1-4	TGTGCCAGCAGTTTGGGACCGGGACAGGGTCGTGAAAAACTGTTTTTT	CASSLGPGQGREKLFF
TRBV12-3/TRBV12-4	TRBD1	many	TRBJ1-5	TGTGCCAGCAGCCCCGGGACAGGGAGTGTTATTCAGCCCCAGCATTTT	CASSPGTGSVIQPQHF
TRBV29-1	.	.	TRBJ2-7	TGCAGCGTCCCCGTTGGGGTTGGCTCCTACGAGCAGTACTTC	CSVPVGVGSYEQYF
TRBV9	.	once	TRBJ2-1	TGTGCCAGCAGCGTAGACCCGTCGAGCTCCTACAATGAGCAGTTCTTC	CASSVDPSSSYNEQFF
TRBV7-6	.	few	TRBJ2-7	TGTGCCAGCAGCCCCGAGGGCCACGAGCAGTACTTC	CASSPEGHEQYF
TRBV15	.	few	TRBJ2-3	TGTGCCACCAGCAGAGATCCGGTCGGCACAGATACGCAGTATTTT	CATSRDPVGTDTQYF
TRBV10-3	.	few	TRBJ1-5	TGTGCCATCAGGGGCAGCGATCAGCCCCAGCATTTT	CAIRGSDQPQHF
TRBV6-1	TRBD2	few	TRBJ2-1	TGTGCCAGCAGTAGAGGGTGGGCTAGCGGCGACAATGAGCAGTTCTTC	CASSRGWASGDNEQFF
TRBV7-9	TRBD1	few	TRBJ1-5	TGTGCCAGCAGCCCCCAGGGGGAGGCCCAGCATTTT	CASSPQGEAQHF
TRBV5-4	.	.	TRBJ2-1	TGTGCCAGCAGCGCCCGAAGCGGTAGCTCCTACAATGAGCAGTTCTTC	CASSARSGSSYNEQFF
TRBV7-8	.	.	TRBJ1-5	TGTGCCAGCAGCTTAGTACAGGGAGGCCAGCCCCAGCATTTT	CASSLVQGGQPQHF
TRBV27	TRBD1	.	TRBJ1-5	TGTGCCAGCAATCCGGGACAGGGGCCGGTCGGTGGCAATCAGCCCCAGCATTTT	CASNPGQGPVGGNQPQHF
TRBV18	.	few	TRBJ2-3	TGTGCCAGCTCACCTACATCGGACAGAGACACAGATACGCAGTATTTT	CASSPTSDRDTDTQYF
TRBV5-1	.	many	TRBJ1-5	TGTGCCAGCAGCCTAGACGGTTATAGCAATCAGCCCCAGCATTTT	CASSLDGYSNQPQHF
TRBV7-8	.	few	TRBJ2-7	TGTGCCAGCAGCTCCCGCCCTACTGACAACTACGAGCAGTACTTC	CASSSRPTDNYEQYF
TRBV19	TRBD2	.	TRBJ2-1	TGTGCCAGTAGCCGGACTAGCGGGAGCCTCTACAATGAGCAGTTATTC	CASSRTSGSLYNEQLF
TRBV7-2	.	many	TRBJ1-6	TGTGCCAGCAGCTCGGACCGGGCCGCACTTTCACCCCTCCACTTT	CASSSDRAALSPLHF
TRBV12-3/TRBV12-4	.	many	TRBJ2-5	TGTGCCAGCAGTCCAGGACGCCGGGACCGCCCAGAGACCCAGTACTTC	CASSPGRRDRPETQYF
TRBV2	.	.	TRBJ1-4	TGTGCCAGCAGTGAAGCGGAGGCTGGAGGGGAAAAACTGTTTTTT	CASSEAEAGGEKLFF
TRBV19	.	.	TRBJ2-7	TGTGCCAGCCCCTCCAGGACCAAATGCTACGAGCAGTACTTC	CASPSRTKCYEQYF